This note documents a single TCR beta chain sequence. The antigen remains undetermined. The CDR3 is made up of 14 amino acids. V lost 4 bases, J lost 0 bases, and 7 bases lay in between. CDR1 and CDR2 from the germline V gene are SGHAT and FQNNGV. The study ran its PCR with 60 Vbeta and 13 Jbeta primers. Profiling relied on immunoSEQ multiplex PCR, and the TCRdb table lists in-frame clones only, not all of them. The table lists fewer than 350,000 clones, 70% to 90% of them singletons, with roughly 2% in the top ten. This entry belongs to a study of cytomegalovirus exposure and HLA in healthy donors. Overall study results and limits: Cytomegalovirus status was reportedly diagnosed by the classifier with high specificity and sensitivity. A missense DCLRE1C variant was associated with V- and J-gene trimming of TCR beta chains in a later analysis, and an independent cohort replicated the association.

The chain carries TRBV11-2 and TRBJ1-3; D unresolved. This TCR was sampled from a woman aged 18-29 years in good health and CMV-seronegative. Sequencing was done on a sample of PBMCs. The CDR3 DNA reads as TGTGCCAGCAGCTCACAGCTCTCTGGAAACACCATATATTTT. Translation: CASSSQLSGNTIYF.